These T cell receptor beta chains were read from a single sample in a study of blood T cells in healthy people across ages. TCRdb called the 5' RACE reads again in MiXCR, with one record for every CDR3 protein. The data contain some 700,000 distinct CDR3 sequences, around a fifth of them singletons. Sequenced input: blood. These TCRs come from a man aged 65 to 79 in good health. Each CDR3 is given with its conserved first and last residue. The D gene is left open where the match is weak. Part of the rows lack a size; the others show once, few, many or a class for expanded clones.

CDR3: CATATPGTGDEKLFF; DNA: TGTGCCACAGCTACCCCCGGGACAGGGGACGAAAAACTGTTTTTT; V: TRBV6-1; J: TRBJ1-4; size: NA; D: TRBD1
CDR3: CASSPWGGVGTEAFF; DNA: TGTGCCAGCAGCCCATGGGGGGGGGTTGGGACTGAAGCTTTCTTT; V: TRBV7-9; J: TRBJ1-1; size: few; D: NA
CDR3: CASSPRGISRDAQYF; DNA: TGTGCCAGCAGTCCTCGCGGGATATCGAGGGACGCGCAGTATTTT; V: TRBV28; J: TRBJ2-3; size: NA; D: NA
CDR3: CSAPPVSGQGRDTQYF; DNA: TGCAGTGCTCCCCCTGTATCGGGACAGGGGAGAGATACGCAGTATTTT; V: TRBV20-1; J: TRBJ2-3; size: NA; D: TRBD1
CDR3: CASSLAQGDIQYF; DNA: TGTGCCAGCAGTTTAGCGCAGGGGGATATTCAGTACTTC; V: TRBV12-3/TRBV12-4; J: TRBJ2-4; size: NA; D: TRBD1
CDR3: CASSLFGGAGDTYEQYF; DNA: TGCGCCAGCAGCTTGTTCGGCGGGGCAGGTGATACCTACGAGCAGTACTTC; V: TRBV5-1; J: TRBJ2-7; size: NA; D: NA
CDR3: CASVMSGPYNEQFF; DNA: TGCGCCAGCGTCATGAGCGGGCCCTACAATGAGCAGTTCTTC; V: TRBV5-1; J: TRBJ2-1; size: NA; D: NA
CDR3: CASSSPGLPQYF; DNA: TGTGCCAGCAGTTCCCCCGGGCTTCCGCAGTACTTC; V: TRBV12-3/TRBV12-4; J: TRBJ2-7; size: few; D: NA
CDR3: CSVESLAAYNEQFF; DNA: TGCAGCGTTGAATCCCTGGCGGCCTACAATGAGCAGTTCTTC; V: TRBV29-1; J: TRBJ2-1; size: NA; D: NA
CDR3: CASSQVRDGPPVF; DNA: TGTGCCAGCAGCCAAGTTCGGGACGGGCCCCCAGTCTTC; V: TRBV14; J: TRBJ2-1; size: few; D: NA
CDR3: CATSRARDRDTQYF; DNA: TGTGCCACCAGCAGAGCCAGGGATCGGGATACGCAGTATTTT; V: TRBV15; J: TRBJ2-3; size: NA; D: NA
CDR3: CASSRGAAGNYGYTF; DNA: TGTGCCAGCAGTAGGGGAGCGGCAGGCAACTATGGCTACACCTTC; V: TRBV12-3/TRBV12-4; J: TRBJ1-2; size: few; D: NA
CDR3: CASSESGRGYYGYTF; DNA: TGTGCCAGCAGTGAATCCGGCAGGGGGTACTATGGCTACACCTTC; V: TRBV25-1; J: TRBJ1-2; size: few; D: TRBD1
CDR3: CASSLADPVETQYF; DNA: TGCGCCAGCAGCTTGGCGGACCCCGTCGAGACCCAGTACTTC; V: TRBV5-1; J: TRBJ2-5; size: NA; D: NA
CDR3: CSARTDTVSQGYTF; DNA: TGCAGTGCTAGAACGGACACCGTGAGTCAGGGCTACACCTTC; V: TRBV20-1; J: TRBJ1-2; size: NA; D: NA
CDR3: CASSSGPGGNSPLHF; DNA: TGCGCCAGCAGCTCCGGGCCGGGGGGTAATTCACCCCTCCACTTT; V: TRBV5-1; J: TRBJ1-6; size: NA; D: NA
CDR3: CSVGGPDTQYF; DNA: TGCAGCGTTGGTGGTCCGGATACGCAGTATTTT; V: TRBV29-1; J: TRBJ2-3; size: NA; D: NA
CDR3: CASTFSGGPYEQHF; DNA: TGTGCCAGCACCTTTAGCGGGGGCCCCTACGAGCAGCACTTC; V: TRBV7-9; J: TRBJ2-7; size: NA; D: TRBD2
CDR3: CSARPGQGISPLHF; DNA: TGCAGTGCTAGACCAGGACAGGGGATTTCACCCCTCCACTTT; V: TRBV20-1; J: TRBJ1-6; size: NA; D: TRBD1
CDR3: CASSLTEVRREQYF; DNA: TGTGCCAGCAGCTTGACGGAGGTGAGGCGCGAGCAGTACTTC; V: TRBV7-2; J: TRBJ2-7; size: few; D: NA
CDR3: CASSPGGGGGDTQYF; DNA: TGCGCCAGCAGCCCCGGTGGCGGAGGAGGAGATACGCAGTATTTT; V: TRBV4-3; J: TRBJ2-3; size: few; D: NA
CDR3: CASGTGGSISNQPQHF; DNA: TGTGCCAGCGGGACAGGGGGATCCATTAGCAATCAGCCCCAGCATTTT; V: TRBV12-3/TRBV12-4; J: TRBJ1-5; size: NA; D: TRBD1
CDR3: CASSSVAGTNTGELFF; DNA: TGCGCCAGCAGCTCCGTTGCGGGGACAAACACCGGGGAGCTGTTTTTT; V: TRBV5-1; J: TRBJ2-2; size: few; D: NA
CDR3: CASSLSRGAPYYNEQFF; DNA: TGTGCCAGCAGTTTAAGCCGGGGGGCCCCCTACTACAATGAGCAGTTCTTC; V: TRBV28; J: TRBJ2-1; size: NA; D: NA
CDR3: CASSGQGRRTEAFF; DNA: TGTGCCAGCAGTGGACAGGGAAGGCGTACTGAAGCTTTCTTT; V: TRBV6-5; J: TRBJ1-1; size: NA; D: TRBD1
CDR3: CSASPQGALGETQYF; DNA: TGCAGTGCTAGCCCCCAGGGGGCGTTGGGAGAGACCCAGTACTTC; V: TRBV20-1; J: TRBJ2-5; size: few; D: TRBD1
CDR3: CASSLDWGHTDTQYF; DNA: TGTGCCAGCAGCTTAGATTGGGGGCACACAGATACGCAGTATTTT; V: TRBV11-2; J: TRBJ2-3; size: few; D: NA
CDR3: CASQGAIDTEAFF; DNA: TGTGCCTCACAGGGGGCGATCGATACTGAAGCTTTCTTT; V: TRBV19; J: TRBJ1-1; size: NA; D: TRBD1
CDR3: CASSPRTSAVDTQYF; DNA: TGTGCCAGCAGCCCCCGGACGAGCGCGGTAGATACGCAGTATTTT; V: TRBV3-1; J: TRBJ2-3; size: NA; D: NA
CDR3: CASSLGRGRANVLTF; DNA: TGTGCCAGCAGTTTGGGCAGGGGCAGGGCCAACGTCCTGACTTTC; V: TRBV28; J: TRBJ2-6; size: NA; D: NA
CDR3: CASSSTGFGANVLTF; DNA: TGTGCCAGCAGCAGTACAGGGTTTGGGGCCAACGTCCTGACTTTC; V: TRBV7-8; J: TRBJ2-6; size: few; D: NA
CDR3: CASSLIVGTEAFF; DNA: TGTGCCAGCAGCTTAATTGTCGGGACTGAAGCTTTCTTT; V: TRBV5-5; J: TRBJ1-1; size: few; D: NA
CDR3: CASSHPLTSGSTDTQYF; DNA: TGTGCCAGCAGTCATCCCCTGACTAGCGGGAGCACAGATACGCAGTATTTT; V: TRBV6-6; J: TRBJ2-3; size: NA; D: TRBD2
CDR3: CASSPDRGDTDTQYF; DNA: TGTGCCAGCTCACCCGACAGGGGGGACACAGATACGCAGTATTTT; V: TRBV18; J: TRBJ2-3; size: once; D: TRBD1
CDR3: CASSFRTSGRGETQYF; DNA: TGTGCCAGCAGCTTTCGGACTAGCGGGAGAGGAGAGACCCAGTACTTC; V: TRBV7-2; J: TRBJ2-5; size: few; D: TRBD2
CDR3: CASSPTGAEETQYF; DNA: TGTGCCAGCAGCCCAACGGGAGCCGAAGAGACCCAGTACTTC; V: TRBV7-2; J: TRBJ2-5; size: few; D: NA
CDR3: CASNPRANTGELFF; DNA: TGTGCCAGCAATCCACGGGCGAACACCGGGGAGCTGTTTTTT; V: TRBV6-2/TRBV6-3; J: TRBJ2-2; size: NA; D: NA
CDR3: CAISTGGAYGYTF; DNA: TGTGCCATCAGCACAGGGGGCGCTTATGGCTACACCTTC; V: TRBV10-3; J: TRBJ1-2; size: few; D: TRBD1
CDR3: CASSPTSDLYGYTF; DNA: TGCGCCAGCAGCCCGACATCTGACCTCTATGGCTACACCTTC; V: TRBV5-1; J: TRBJ1-2; size: NA; D: NA
CDR3: CASSLEFRGWTEAFF; DNA: TGTGCCAGCAGCTTAGAATTTCGGGGGTGGACTGAAGCTTTCTTT; V: TRBV7-2; J: TRBJ1-1; size: NA; D: NA
CDR3: CASSFRRGLGEAFF; DNA: TGTGCCAGCAGCTTCCGCAGGGGATTGGGTGAAGCTTTCTTT; V: TRBV7-2; J: TRBJ1-1; size: NA; D: NA
CDR3: CASSFGTSGNNGQFF; DNA: TGTGCCAGCAGTTTCGGGACTAGCGGGAACAATGGGCAGTTCTTC; V: TRBV12-3/TRBV12-4; J: TRBJ2-1; size: NA; D: TRBD2
CDR3: CASSPQTPSELFF; DNA: TGTGCCAGCAGCCCCCAGACCCCATCGGAGCTGTTTTTT; V: TRBV7-8; J: TRBJ2-2; size: NA; D: NA